The sequence of this T cell receptor (beta chain) was determined in a study of OX40 agonist ivuxolimab in advanced cancers. Study-level background: Checkpoint inhibitors had been given previously to about 38% of patients. General study points: Antigen targets of the expanded peripheral T cells went undetermined. Dosing at 0.1 to 3.0 mg/kg was accompanied by clonal expansion of CD4+ and CD8+ blood T cells by week 6. On average, CD8+ T cells had more expanded clones than CD4+.

Details on this clone: Its specificity is unknown.

This CDR3 comprises 18 residues. Per the germline V gene, CDR1 is SGHDN and CDR2 is FVKESK. The V end was cut by 1 base, the J end by 4 bases, with 20 bases between. TCRdb keeps only in-frame clones here, not all; method: immunoSEQ multiplex PCR. The data hold roughly 80,000 clones, with 80% to 90% observed a single time. The chain joins TRBV14 to TRBJ2-1, with D possibly matching TRBD1 (6 bases). Sequenced material: CD4+ or CD8+ T cells sorted from blood, taken in a trial of the OX40 agonist ivuxolimab. The receptor was isolated from an adult with an advanced solid tumor such as melanoma, head and neck, liver or kidney cancer. The CDR3 DNA reads as TGTGCCAGCAGCCAAGTAGGGAGTGCAGGGGTAGGGTACAATGAGCAGTTCTTC. This sequence encodes CASSQVGSAGVGYNEQFF.